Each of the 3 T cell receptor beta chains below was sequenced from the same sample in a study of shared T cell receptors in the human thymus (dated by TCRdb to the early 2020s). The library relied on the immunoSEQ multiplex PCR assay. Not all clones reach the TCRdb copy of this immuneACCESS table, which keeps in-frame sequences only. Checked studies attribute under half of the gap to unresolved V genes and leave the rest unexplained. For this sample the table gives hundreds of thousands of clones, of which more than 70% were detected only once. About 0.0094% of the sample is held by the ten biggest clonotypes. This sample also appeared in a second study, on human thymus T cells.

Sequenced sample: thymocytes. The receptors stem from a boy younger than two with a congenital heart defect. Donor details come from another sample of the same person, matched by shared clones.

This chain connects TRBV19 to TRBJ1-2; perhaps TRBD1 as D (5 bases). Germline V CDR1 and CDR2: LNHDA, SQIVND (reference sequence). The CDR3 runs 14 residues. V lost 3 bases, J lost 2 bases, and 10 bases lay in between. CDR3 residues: CASSMGGVNYGYTF. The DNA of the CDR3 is TGTGCCAGTAGTATGGGGGGGGTGAACTATGGCTACACCTTC.

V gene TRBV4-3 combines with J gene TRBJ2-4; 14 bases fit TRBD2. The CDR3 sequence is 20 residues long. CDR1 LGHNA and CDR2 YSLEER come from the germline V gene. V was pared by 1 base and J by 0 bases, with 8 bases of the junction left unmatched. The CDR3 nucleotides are TGCGCCAGCAGCCAAGGGGTGGTGACTAGCGGGGGGGGAGCCAAAAACATTCAGTACTTC. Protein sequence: CASSQGVVTSGGGAKNIQYF.

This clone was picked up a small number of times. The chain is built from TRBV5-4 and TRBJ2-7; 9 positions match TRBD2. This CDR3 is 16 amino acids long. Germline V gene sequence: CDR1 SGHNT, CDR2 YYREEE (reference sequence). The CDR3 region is CEPPGLASTGTYEQYF. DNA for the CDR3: TGTGAGCCGCCGGGACTAGCCTCCACTGGGACCTACGAGCAGTACTTC. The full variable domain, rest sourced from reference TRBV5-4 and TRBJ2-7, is ETGVTQSPTHLIKTRGQQVTLRCSSQSGHNTVSWYQQALGQGPQFIFQYYREEENGRGNFPPRFSGLQFPNYSSELNVNALELDDSALYLCEPPGLASTGTYEQYFGPGTRLTVT.